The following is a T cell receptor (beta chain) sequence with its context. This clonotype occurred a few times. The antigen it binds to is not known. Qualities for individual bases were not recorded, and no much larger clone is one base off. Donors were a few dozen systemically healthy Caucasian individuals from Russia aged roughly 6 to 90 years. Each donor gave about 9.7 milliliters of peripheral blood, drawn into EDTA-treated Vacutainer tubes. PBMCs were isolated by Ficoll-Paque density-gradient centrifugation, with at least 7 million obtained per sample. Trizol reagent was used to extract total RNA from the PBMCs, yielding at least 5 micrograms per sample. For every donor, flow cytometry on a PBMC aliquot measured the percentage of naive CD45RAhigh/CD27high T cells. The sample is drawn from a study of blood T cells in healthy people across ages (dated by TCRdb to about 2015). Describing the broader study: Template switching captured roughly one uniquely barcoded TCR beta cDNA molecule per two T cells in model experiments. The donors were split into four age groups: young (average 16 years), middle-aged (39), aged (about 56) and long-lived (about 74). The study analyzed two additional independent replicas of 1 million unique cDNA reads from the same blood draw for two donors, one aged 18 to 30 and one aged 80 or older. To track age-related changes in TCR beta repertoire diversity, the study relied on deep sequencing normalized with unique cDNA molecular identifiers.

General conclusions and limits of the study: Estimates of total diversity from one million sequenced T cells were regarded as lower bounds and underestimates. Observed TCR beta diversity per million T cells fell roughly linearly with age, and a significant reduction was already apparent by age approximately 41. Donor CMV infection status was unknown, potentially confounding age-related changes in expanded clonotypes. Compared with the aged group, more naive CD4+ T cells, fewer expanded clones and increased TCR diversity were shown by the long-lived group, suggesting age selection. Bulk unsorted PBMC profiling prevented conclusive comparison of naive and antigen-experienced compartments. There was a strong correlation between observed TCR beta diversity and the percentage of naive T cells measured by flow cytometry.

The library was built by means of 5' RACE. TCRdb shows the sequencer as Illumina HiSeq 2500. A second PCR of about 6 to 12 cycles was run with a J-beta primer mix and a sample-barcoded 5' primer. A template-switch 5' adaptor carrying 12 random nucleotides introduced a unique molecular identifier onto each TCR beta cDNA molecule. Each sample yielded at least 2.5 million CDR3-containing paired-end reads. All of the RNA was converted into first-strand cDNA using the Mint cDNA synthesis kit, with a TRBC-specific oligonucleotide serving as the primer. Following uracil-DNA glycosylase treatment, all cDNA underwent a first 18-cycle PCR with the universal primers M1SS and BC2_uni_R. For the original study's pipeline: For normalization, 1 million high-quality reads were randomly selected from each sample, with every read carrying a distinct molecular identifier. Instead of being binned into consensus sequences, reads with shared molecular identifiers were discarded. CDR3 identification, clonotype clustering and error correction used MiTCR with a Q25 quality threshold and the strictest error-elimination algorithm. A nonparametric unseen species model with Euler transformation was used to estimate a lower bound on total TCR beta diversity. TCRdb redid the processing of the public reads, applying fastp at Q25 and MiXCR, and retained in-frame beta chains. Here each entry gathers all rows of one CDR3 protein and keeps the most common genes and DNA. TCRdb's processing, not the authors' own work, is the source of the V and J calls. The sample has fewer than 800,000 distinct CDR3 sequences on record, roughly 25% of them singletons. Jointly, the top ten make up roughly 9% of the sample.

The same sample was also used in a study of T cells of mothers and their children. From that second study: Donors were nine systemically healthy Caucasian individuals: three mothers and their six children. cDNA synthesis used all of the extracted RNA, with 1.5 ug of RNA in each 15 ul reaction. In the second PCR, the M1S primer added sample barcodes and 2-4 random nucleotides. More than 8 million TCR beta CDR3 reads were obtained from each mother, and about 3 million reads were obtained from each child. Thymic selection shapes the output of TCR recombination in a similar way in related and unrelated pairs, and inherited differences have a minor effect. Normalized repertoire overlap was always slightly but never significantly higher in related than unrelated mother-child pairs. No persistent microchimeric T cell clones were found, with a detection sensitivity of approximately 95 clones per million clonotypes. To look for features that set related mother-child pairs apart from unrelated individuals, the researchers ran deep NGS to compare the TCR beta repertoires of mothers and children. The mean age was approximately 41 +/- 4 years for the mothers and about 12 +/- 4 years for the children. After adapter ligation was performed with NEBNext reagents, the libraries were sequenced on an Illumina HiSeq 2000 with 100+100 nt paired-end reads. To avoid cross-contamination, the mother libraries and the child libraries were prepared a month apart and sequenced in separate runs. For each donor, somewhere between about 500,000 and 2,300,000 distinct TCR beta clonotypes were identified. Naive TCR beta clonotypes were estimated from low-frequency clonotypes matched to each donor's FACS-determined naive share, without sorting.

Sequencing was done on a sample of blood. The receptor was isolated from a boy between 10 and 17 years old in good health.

The bases read TGCAGTGCTGGGGCTAGCGGCCAAGAGACCCAGTACTTC. The resulting protein is CSAGASGQETQYF. The chain was built from TRBV20-1 and TRBJ2-5, and 7 junctional nucleotides match TRBD2. Ends trimmed: V by 5 bases, J by 1 base; bases unmatched to a gene: 4. In the germline V gene (reference sequence), CDR1 corresponds to DFQATT and CDR2 to SNEGSKA. Measured from the cysteine to the phenylalanine, the CDR3 is 13 residues long. Of all the DNA, just the CDR3 is kept, 39 bases in frame from base 1.